These 7 T cell receptor beta chains came from one sample sequenced in a study of control samples from healthy donors and cancer patients. TCRdb's copy holds only in-frame clones and misses some; the assay was immunoSEQ multiplex PCR. The table has approximately 210,000 clones, about 90% seen once. The sequencing sample was made of blood. Every receptor here comes from a man aged 25 to 40 in good health.

The table lists this clone with a count of one. The chain has TRBV5-1 and TRBJ2-3; 9 nucleotides agree with TRBD1. The CDR3 contains 16 residues. In germline, CDR1 is SGHRS, CDR2 YFSETQ. V was clipped by 0 bases and J by 2 bases; unmatched bases: 4. The CDR3 loop is CASSLVGDRDTDTQYF. The DNA of the CDR3 is TGCGCCAGCAGCTTGGTTGGGGACAGGGACACAGATACGCAGTATTTT.

Concerning this clone: Distinct nucleotide sequences in the sample also encode this CDR3. The chain is built from TRBV7-9 and TRBJ1-5; D is unclear. The CDR3 totals 15 residues. The germline gives CDR1 SEHNR, CDR2 FQNEAQ (reference sequence). V was cut by 1 base and J by 0 bases, with 7 bases left in between. The CDR3 region has the DNA TGTGCCAGCAGCTTAGAGGGTTATAGCAATCAGCCCCAGCATTTT. The encoded protein is CASSLEGYSNQPQHF.

The chain links TRBV2 to TRBJ1-5, with D unresolved. With 3 bases removed from V and 3 bases from J, the gap between germline ends came to 6 bases. In germline, CDR1 is SNHLY, CDR2 FYNNEI. There are 13 residues in the CDR3. CDR3 sequence: CASSDNPNQPQHF. The CDR3 DNA sequence: TGTGCCAGCAGTGACAACCCCAATCAGCCCCAGCATTTT.

The chain employs TRBV5-6 and TRBJ1-1; TRBD1 might be the D (5 bases). Germline CDR1 is SGHDT and CDR2 is YYEEEE. CDR3 size: 17 residues. V was clipped by 4 bases and J by 0 bases, with 19 bases between them. As DNA, the CDR3 is TGTGCCAGCAGCCCACTAGGGACTTTAGGGATGAACACTGAAGCTTTCTTT. It yields the protein CASSPLGTLGMNTEAFF.

This chain links TRBV12-5 with TRBJ1-4, with 9 positions matching TRBD1. The germline V gene has CDR1 LGHNT and CDR2 FRNRAP. There are 14 residues in the CDR3. J lost 8 bases, V lost 5 bases, and 6 bases had no gene match. CDR3 DNA sequence: TGTGCTAGTGGTCAGACAGGGGGTAGGGAAAAACTGTTTTTT. It yields the protein CASGQTGGREKLFF.

The rearrangement links TRBV7-9 to TRBJ1-1, with D unclear. This CDR3 region has 13 residues. The V and J ends lost 2 bases and 7 bases respectively, with 11 bases between them. From germline, CDR1 is SEHNR and CDR2 FQNEAQ (reference sequence). The CDR3 nucleotides are TGTGCCAGCAGCTTATCGACGGTAAATGAAGCTTTCTTT. Protein sequence: CASSLSTVNEAFF.

The chain is built from TRBV2 and TRBJ2-7; 9 bases line up with TRBD1. Germline CDR1 and CDR2: SNHLY and FYNNEI. The length of the CDR3 is 14 residues. V dropped 5 bases and J dropped 2; count of bases not matched to a gene: 4. The CDR3 here is CASSPGTGTYEQYF. The DNA for the CDR3 is TGTGCCAGCAGTCCCGGGACAGGGACCTACGAGCAGTACTTC.